Below, 15 T cell receptor beta chains from the same sample are listed, as sequenced in a study of Tregs in tolerant kidney transplant recipients. What these receptors recognize is not known. Generated by immunoSEQ multiplex PCR, the TCRdb table keeps only in-frame clones and is missing some. Seen here are about 44,000 clones, roughly 96% observed once, and the top ten hold 0.37%. Specimen: Tregs from blood cultured with allogeneic cells. The receptor source for this set is a human donor in good health.

The chain carries TRBV18 and TRBJ2-7; the match to TRBD2 covers 8 bases. Germline V CDR1 and CDR2: KGHSH, LQKENI. The CDR3 runs to 14 residues. J was trimmed by 0 bases and V by 2 bases; bases with no gene match: 0. Here the CDR3 reads CASSPSGSSYEQYF. CDR3 nucleotides: TGTGCCAGCTCACCAAGCGGGAGCTCCTACGAGCAGTACTTC.

The V call is TRBV5-1, the J call TRBJ2-1, with TRBD2 matching 14 bases. Germline loops: CDR1 SGHRS, CDR2 YFSETQ. The CDR3 is 14 amino acids. After removal of 4 bases from V and 9 bases from J, the junction contained 3 bases not matched to a gene. CDR3 in amino acids: CASSATSGRGEQFF. DNA for the CDR3: TGCGCCAGCAGCGCGACTAGCGGGAGGGGTGAGCAGTTCTTC.

The rearrangement uses TRBV5-1 and TRBJ1-1; 7 bases agree with TRBD1. The V segment lost 0 bases and the J segment 4 bases; nucleotides outside the gene matches: 6. The CDR3 totals 15 residues. CDR1 SGHRS and CDR2 YFSETQ come from the germline V gene. CDR3 sequence reads: CASSLGGGRFTEAFF. The CDR3 bases are TGCGCCAGCAGCTTGGGAGGGGGCAGATTCACTGAAGCTTTCTTT.

The chain recombines TRBV19 with TRBJ2-5, with D unresolved. Germline CDR1 and CDR2: LNHDA and SQIVND (reference sequence). There are 12 residues in the CDR3. Trimming removed 5 bases at V and 5 bases at J, with 9 bases between. Written as DNA, the CDR3 is TGTGCCAGTAGTCGTGGACCGGAGACCCAGTACTTC. The encoded protein is CASSRGPETQYF.

The chain combines TRBV27 with TRBJ2-1, with a tentative D call TRBD2 (5 bases). Looked up from germline, CDR1 is MNHEY and CDR2 is SMNVEV (reference sequence). There are 11 residues in the CDR3. The ends were cut back, 3 bases at V and 11 bases at J, with 8 bases in the middle. CDR3 nucleotides: TGTGCCAGCAGTTTGAGGGCGAAGCAGTTCTTC. It encodes CASSLRAKQFF.

This chain uses TRBV11-2 with TRBJ1-1; D remains ambiguous. V lost 5 bases and J 0 bases, leaving 16 bases between the germline ends. There are 16 residues in the CDR3. The germline V gene encodes CDR1 SGHAT and CDR2 FQNNGV. The CDR3 spells CASSQRNRGVNTEAFF. The DNA of the CDR3 is TGTGCCAGCAGCCAAAGGAACCGGGGTGTGAACACTGAAGCTTTCTTT.

This rearrangement joins TRBV30 to TRBJ2-1; TRBD2 might be the D (7 bases). Germline-derived CDR1 and CDR2 are GTSNPN and SVGIG (reference sequence). This CDR3 region has 15 residues. Trimming stripped 2 bases from V and 0 bases from J, with 11 bases between. The CDR3 region is CAWSKGGVSYNEQFF. The DNA of the CDR3 is TGTGCCTGGAGTAAAGGGGGGGTCTCCTACAATGAGCAGTTCTTC.

The chain has TRBV7-2 and TRBJ1-2; TRBD1 aligns across 9 bases. There are 14 residues in the CDR3. Germline V gene lookup returns CDR1 SGHTA and CDR2 FQGNSA. V shed 5 bases and J 4 bases; nucleotides not matched to a gene: 5. This CDR3 is CASSVPGQGYGYTF. DNA of the CDR3: TGTGCCAGCAGCGTACCGGGACAGGGCTATGGCTACACCTTC. Filled out from reference TRBV7-2 and TRBJ1-2, the complete variable domain reads GAGVSQSPSNKVTEKGKDVELRCDPISGHTALYWYRQSLGQGLEFLIYFQGNSAPDKSGLPSDRFSAERTGGSVSTLTIQRTQQEDSAVYLCASSVPGQGYGYTFGSGTRLTVV.

The chain links TRBV5-1 to TRBJ2-3, with 10 bases matching TRBD2. This CDR3 is built from 14 residues. Germline CDR1 is SGHRS and CDR2 is YFSETQ. V dropped 8 bases and J dropped 6; count of bases not matched to a gene: 9. The CDR3 reads CASGNSGRPDTQYF. CDR3 DNA sequence: TGCGCCAGTGGCAATAGCGGGAGGCCCGATACGCAGTATTTT.

The chain uses TRBV5-1 and TRBJ2-7; 12 nucleotides agree with TRBD2. Germline CDR1 and CDR2: SGHRS and YFSETQ. V shed 4 bases and J 4 bases; nucleotides not matched to a gene: 6. The CDR3 has 15 amino acids. The DNA for the CDR3 is TGCGCCAGCAGCCCGCGACTAGCGGGAGTGTACGAGCAGTACTTC. Translating it yields CASSPRLAGVYEQYF.

The CDR3 is CASGQQMNTEAFF. The DNA of the CDR3 is TGTGCCAGCGGACAGCAAATGAACACTGAAGCTTTCTTT. V gene TRBV6-1 combines with J gene TRBJ1-1, with D tentatively TRBD1 (6 bases). The germline V and J ends were trimmed by 8 bases and 0 bases, with 10 bases remaining between them. The CDR3 contains 13 residues. The germline V gene encodes CDR1 MNHNS and CDR2 SASEGT.

The rearrangement uses TRBV6-1 and TRBJ2-7, with D possibly matching TRBD1 (6 bases). The V and J ends lost 4 bases and 5 bases respectively, with 9 bases between them. Per germline, CDR1 MNHNS and CDR2 SASEGT. This CDR3 contains 12 residues. The DNA for the CDR3 is TGTGCCAGCAGTGGGCAGGGGAACGAGCAGTACTTC. It is translated as CASSGQGNEQYF.

This chain uses TRBV5-6 with TRBJ1-1, with D maybe TRBD1 (5 bases). Trimming took off 4 bases at V and 0 bases at J, with 13 bases between the two ends. The CDR3 covers 15 residues. Germline V gene data show CDR1 as SGHDT and CDR2 as YYEEEE. The CDR3 DNA follows: TGTGCCAGCAGCCCACGACTCAGGGTGAACACTGAAGCTTTCTTT. The encoded protein is CASSPRLRVNTEAFF. The complete variable domain, with remaining parts taken from reference TRBV5-6 and TRBJ1-1, reads DAGVTQSPTHLIKTRGQQVTLRCSPKSGHDTVSWYQQALGQGPQFIFQYYEEEERQRGNFPDRFSGHQFPNYSSELNVNALLLGDSALYLCASSPRLRVNTEAFFGQGTRLTVV.

The chain employs TRBV18 and TRBJ2-5; perhaps TRBD2 as D (6 bases). CDR1 is KGHSH, CDR2 LQKENI, per germline. The length of the CDR3 is 13 residues. The ends were cut back, 3 bases at V and 4 bases at J, with 9 bases in the middle. The chain's CDR3 is CASSPGGRETQYF. In DNA form, the CDR3 reads TGTGCCAGCTCACCGGGGGGTAGAGAGACCCAGTACTTC.

The chain joins TRBV13 to TRBJ2-4, with 7 bases identical to TRBD1. Germline CDR1 PRHDT, CDR2 FYEKMQ (reference sequence). The CDR3 sequence is 15 residues long. V was pared by 3 bases and J by 0 bases, with 2 bases of the junction left unmatched. The CDR3 protein is CASSLTGIAKNIQYF. CDR3 DNA sequence: TGTGCCAGCAGCTTGACAGGGATAGCCAAAAACATTCAGTACTTC.